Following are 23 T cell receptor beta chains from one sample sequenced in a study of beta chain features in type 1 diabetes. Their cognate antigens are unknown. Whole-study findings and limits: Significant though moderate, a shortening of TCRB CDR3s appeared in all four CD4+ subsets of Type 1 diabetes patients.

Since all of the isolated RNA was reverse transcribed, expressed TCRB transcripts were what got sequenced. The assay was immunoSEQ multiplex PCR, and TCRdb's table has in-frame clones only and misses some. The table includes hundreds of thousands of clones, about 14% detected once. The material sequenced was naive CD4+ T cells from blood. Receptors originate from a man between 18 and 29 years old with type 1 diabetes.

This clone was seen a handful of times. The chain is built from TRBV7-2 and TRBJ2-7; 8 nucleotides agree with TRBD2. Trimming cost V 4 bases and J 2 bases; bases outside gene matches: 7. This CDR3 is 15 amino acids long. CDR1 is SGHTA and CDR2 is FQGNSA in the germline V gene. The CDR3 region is CASSWRGERAYEQYF. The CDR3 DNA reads TGTGCCAGCAGCTGGCGGGGGGAACGGGCCTACGAGCAGTACTTC. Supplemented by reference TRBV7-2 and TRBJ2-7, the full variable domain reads GAGVSQSPSNKVTEKGKDVELRCDPISGHTALYWYRQSLGQGLEFLIYFQGNSAPDKSGLPSDRFSAERTGGSVSTLTIQRTQQEDSAVYLCASSWRGERAYEQYFGPGTRLTVT.

CDR3 sequence: CASTRLWSGKDTQYF. The CDR3 DNA follows: TGTGCCAGCACCCGCTTATGGTCGGGGAAAGATACGCAGTATTTT. The chain employs TRBV6-6 and TRBJ2-3, with D maybe TRBD2 (5 bases). Germline values: CDR1 MNHNY, CDR2 SVGAGI (reference sequence). The CDR3 is 15 amino acids. Trimming took off 7 bases at V and 5 bases at J, with 19 bases between the two ends.

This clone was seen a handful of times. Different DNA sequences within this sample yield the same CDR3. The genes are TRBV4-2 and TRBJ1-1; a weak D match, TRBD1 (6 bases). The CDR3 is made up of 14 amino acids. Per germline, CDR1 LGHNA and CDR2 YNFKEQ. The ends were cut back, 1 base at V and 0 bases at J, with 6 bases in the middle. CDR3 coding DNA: TGTGCCAGCAGCCAAGGGGGGCTGAACACTGAAGCTTTCTTT. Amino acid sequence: CASSQGGLNTEAFF.

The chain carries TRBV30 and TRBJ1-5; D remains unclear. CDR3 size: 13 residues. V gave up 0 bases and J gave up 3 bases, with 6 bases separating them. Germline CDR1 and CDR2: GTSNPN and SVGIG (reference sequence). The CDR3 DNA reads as TGTGCCTGGAGTGTATCGGACAATCAGCCCCAGCATTTT. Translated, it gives CAWSVSDNQPQHF.

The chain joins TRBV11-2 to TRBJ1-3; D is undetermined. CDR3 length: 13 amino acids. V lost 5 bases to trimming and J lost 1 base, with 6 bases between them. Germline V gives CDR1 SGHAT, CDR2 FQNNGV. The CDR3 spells CASSQASGNTIYF. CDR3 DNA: TGTGCCAGCAGCCAAGCATCTGGAAACACCATATATTTT.

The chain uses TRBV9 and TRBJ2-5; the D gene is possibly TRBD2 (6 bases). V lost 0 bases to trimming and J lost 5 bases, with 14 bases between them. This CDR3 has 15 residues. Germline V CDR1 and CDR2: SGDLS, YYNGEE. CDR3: CASSVVRGGVETQYF. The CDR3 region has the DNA TGTGCCAGCAGCGTAGTGCGGGGCGGCGTGGAGACCCAGTACTTC.

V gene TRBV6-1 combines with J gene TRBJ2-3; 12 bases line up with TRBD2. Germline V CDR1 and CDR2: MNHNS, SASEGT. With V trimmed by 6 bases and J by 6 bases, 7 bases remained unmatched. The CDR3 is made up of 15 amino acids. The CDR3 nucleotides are TGTGCCAGCAGGCTTGGACTAGCGGGAACCGATACGCAGTATTTT. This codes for CASRLGLAGTDTQYF.

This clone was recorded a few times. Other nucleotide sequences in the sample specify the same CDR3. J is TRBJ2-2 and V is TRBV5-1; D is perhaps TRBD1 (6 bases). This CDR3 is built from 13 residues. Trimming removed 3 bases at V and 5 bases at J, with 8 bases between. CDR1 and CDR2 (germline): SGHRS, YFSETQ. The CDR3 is CASSSQGTGELFF. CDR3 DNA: TGCGCCAGCAGCTCGCAGGGGACCGGGGAGCTGTTTTTT.

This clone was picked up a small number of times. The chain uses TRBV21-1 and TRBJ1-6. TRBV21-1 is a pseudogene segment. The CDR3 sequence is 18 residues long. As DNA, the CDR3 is TGTGCCAGCACCCACCTCGGGTGGTCGGGGCCCTATAATTCACCCCTCCACTTT. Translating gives CASTHLGWSGPYNSPLHF.

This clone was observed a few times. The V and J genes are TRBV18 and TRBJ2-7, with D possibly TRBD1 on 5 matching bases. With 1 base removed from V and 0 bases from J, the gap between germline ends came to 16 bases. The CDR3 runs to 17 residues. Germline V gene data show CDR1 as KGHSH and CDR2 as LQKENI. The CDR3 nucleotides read TGTGCCAGCTCACCACTTCTGACAGTTACCTCCTCCTACGAGCAGTACTTC. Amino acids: CASSPLLTVTSSYEQYF.

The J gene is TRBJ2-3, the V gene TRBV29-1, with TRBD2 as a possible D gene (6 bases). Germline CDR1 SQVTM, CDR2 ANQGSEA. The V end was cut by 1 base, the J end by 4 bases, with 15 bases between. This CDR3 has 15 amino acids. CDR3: CSVEGDSSTPDTQYF. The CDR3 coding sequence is TGCAGCGTTGAAGGGGACTCCTCTACCCCAGATACGCAGTATTTT.

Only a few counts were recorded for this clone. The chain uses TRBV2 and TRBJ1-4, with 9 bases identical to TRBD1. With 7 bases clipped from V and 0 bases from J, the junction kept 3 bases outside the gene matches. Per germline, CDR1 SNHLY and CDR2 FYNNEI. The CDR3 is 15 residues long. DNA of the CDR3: TGTGCCAGCACGGGACAGGGATCAACTAATGAAAAACTGTTTTTT. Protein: CASTGQGSTNEKLFF.

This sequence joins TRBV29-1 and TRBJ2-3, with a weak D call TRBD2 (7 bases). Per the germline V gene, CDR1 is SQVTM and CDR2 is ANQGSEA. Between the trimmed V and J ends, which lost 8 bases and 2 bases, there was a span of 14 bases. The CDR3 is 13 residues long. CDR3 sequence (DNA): TGCAGCTCAAAGGGGGGGGCCACAGATACGCAGTATTTT. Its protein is CSSKGGATDTQYF.

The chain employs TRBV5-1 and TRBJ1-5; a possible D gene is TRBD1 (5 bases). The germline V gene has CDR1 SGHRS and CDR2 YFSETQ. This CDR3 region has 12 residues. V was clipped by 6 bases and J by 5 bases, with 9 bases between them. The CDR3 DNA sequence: TGCGCCAGCACGGGGGAAGATCAGCCCCAGCATTTT. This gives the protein CASTGEDQPQHF. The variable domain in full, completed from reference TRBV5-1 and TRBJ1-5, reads KAGVTQTPRYLIKTRGQQVTLSCSPISGHRSVSWYQQTPGQGLQFLFEYFSETQRNKGNFPGRFSGRQFSNSRSEMNVSTLELGDSALYLCASTGEDQPQHFGDGTRLSIL.

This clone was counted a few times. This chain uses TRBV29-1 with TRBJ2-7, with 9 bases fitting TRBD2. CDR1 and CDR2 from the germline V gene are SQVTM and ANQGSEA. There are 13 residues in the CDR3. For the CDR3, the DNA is TGCGCTTTTATCGCTAGCGGGACCTACGAGCAGTACTTC. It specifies CAFIASGTYEQYF.

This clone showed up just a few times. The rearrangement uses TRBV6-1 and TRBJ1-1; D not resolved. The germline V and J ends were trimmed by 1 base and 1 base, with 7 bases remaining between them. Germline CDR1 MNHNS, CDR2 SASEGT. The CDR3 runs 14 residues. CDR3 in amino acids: CASSEERGNTEAFF. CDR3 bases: TGTGCCAGCAGTGAAGAGCGAGGGAACACTGAAGCTTTCTTT.

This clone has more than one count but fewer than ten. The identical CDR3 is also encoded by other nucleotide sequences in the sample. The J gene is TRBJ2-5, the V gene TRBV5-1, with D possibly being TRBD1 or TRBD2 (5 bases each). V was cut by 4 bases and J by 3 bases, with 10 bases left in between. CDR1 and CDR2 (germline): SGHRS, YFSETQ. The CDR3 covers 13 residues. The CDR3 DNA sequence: TGCGCCAGCAGCCCCGGGGCAGAAGAGACCCAGTACTTC. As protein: CASSPGAEETQYF.

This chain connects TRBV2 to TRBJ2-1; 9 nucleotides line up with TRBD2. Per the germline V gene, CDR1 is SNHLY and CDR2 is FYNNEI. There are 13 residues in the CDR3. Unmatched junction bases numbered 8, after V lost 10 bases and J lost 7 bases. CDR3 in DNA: TGTGCCACTAGCGGGGCCTTTGGGAATGAGCAGTTCTTC. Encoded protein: CATSGAFGNEQFF.

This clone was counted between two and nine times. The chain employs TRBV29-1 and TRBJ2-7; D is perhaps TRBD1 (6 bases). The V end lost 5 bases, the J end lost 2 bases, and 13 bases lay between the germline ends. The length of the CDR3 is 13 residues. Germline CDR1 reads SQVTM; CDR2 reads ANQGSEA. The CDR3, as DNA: TGCAGCGTTAAGCTAGGGACAACCTACGAGCAGTACTTC. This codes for CSVKLGTTYEQYF.

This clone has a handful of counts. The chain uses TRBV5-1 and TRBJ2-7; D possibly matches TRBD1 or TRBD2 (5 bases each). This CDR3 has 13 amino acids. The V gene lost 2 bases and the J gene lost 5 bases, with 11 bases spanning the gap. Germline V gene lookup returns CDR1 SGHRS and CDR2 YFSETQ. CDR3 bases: TGCGCCAGCAGCTTCGGGGCAGGGAACGAGCAGTACTTC. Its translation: CASSFGAGNEQYF. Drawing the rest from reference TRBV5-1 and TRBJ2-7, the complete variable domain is KAGVTQTPRYLIKTRGQQVTLSCSPISGHRSVSWYQQTPGQGLQFLFEYFSETQRNKGNFPGRFSGRQFSNSRSEMNVSTLELGDSALYLCASSFGAGNEQYFGPGTRLTVT.

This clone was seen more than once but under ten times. Here the CDR3 DNA reads TGTGCCACCTTACAAGGGGAGGGACGAGGTAATTCACCCCTCCACTTT. It translates to CATLQGEGRGNSPLHF. The chain recombines TRBV10-3 with TRBJ1-6; a possible D gene is TRBD1 (5 bases). This CDR3 is built from 16 residues. Trimming pared 10 bases from V and 6 bases from J, leaving 22 bases between. The germline V gene has CDR1 ENHRY and CDR2 SYGVKD.

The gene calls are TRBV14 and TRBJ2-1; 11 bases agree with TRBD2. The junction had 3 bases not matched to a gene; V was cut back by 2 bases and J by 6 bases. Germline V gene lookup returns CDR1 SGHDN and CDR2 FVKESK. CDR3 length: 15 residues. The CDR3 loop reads CASSQFTSGSNEQFF. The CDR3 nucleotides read TGTGCCAGCAGCCAATTTACTAGCGGGAGCAATGAGCAGTTCTTC.

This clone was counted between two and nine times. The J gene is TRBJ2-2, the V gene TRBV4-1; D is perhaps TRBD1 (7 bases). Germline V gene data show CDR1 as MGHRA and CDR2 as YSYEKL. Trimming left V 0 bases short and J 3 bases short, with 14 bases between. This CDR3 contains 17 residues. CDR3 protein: CASSQDQSRGDTGELFF. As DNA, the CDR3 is TGCGCCAGCAGCCAAGATCAAAGCAGGGGGGACACCGGGGAGCTGTTTTTT.